This note documents a single T cell receptor (beta chain) sequence. Germline lookup yields CDR1 MNHEY and CDR2 SMNVEV (reference sequence). V was clipped by 5 bases and J by 2 bases; unmatched bases: 5. The CDR3 consists of 14 residues. The sample belongs to a study of blood T cell repertoires in COVID-19. The wider study: The United States, Italy and Spain supplied acute and convalescent COVID-19 samples. PBMCs, B-cell-depleted T cells, or T cells provided the cDNA or gDNA that made up the material.

Per the authors' pipeline: Reference gene primer amplification yielded estimated nucleated cell counts. TCRdb keeps only in-frame clones here, not all; method: immunoSEQ multiplex PCR. Clone size and the V and J calls come from that table; the DNA yielded D and trimming. The sample has about 670,000 clones; about 90% are singletons. The J gene is TRBJ1-2, the V gene TRBV27; 7 nucleotides line up with TRBD1. The clonotype originates from a young woman with acute or convalescent COVID-19. The sample taken for sequencing was peripheral blood. The CDR3 sequence: CASSPVRGNYGYTF. In DNA, the CDR3 is TGTGCCAGCAGTCCTGTCAGGGGGAACTATGGCTACACCTTC.